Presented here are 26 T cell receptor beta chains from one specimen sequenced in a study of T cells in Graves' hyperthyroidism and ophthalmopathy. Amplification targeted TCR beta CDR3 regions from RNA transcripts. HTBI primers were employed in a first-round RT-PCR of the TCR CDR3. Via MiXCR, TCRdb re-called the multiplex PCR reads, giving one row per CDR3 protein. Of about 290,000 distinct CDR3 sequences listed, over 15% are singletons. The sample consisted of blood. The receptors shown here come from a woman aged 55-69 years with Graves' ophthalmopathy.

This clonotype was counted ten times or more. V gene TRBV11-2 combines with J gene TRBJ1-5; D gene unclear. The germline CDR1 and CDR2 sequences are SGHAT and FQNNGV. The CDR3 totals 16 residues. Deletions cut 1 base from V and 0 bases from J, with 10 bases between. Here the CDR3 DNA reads TGTGCCAGCAGCTTAGTTGGAGGATATAGCAATCAGCCCCAGCATTTT. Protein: CASSLVGGYSNQPQHF.

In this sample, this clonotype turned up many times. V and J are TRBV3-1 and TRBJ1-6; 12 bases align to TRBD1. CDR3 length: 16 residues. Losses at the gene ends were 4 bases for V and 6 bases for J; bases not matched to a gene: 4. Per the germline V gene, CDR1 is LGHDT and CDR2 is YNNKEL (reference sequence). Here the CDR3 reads CASSPWGQGANSPLHF. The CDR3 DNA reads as TGTGCCAGCAGCCCGTGGGGACAGGGGGCTAATTCACCCCTCCACTTT.

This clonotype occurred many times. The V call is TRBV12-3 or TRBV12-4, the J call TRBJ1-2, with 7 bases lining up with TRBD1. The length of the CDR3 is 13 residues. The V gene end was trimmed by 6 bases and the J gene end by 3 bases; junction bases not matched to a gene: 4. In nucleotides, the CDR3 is TGTGCCAGCAGCCCTGACAGGGACTATGGCTACACCTTC. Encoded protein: CASSPDRDYGYTF.

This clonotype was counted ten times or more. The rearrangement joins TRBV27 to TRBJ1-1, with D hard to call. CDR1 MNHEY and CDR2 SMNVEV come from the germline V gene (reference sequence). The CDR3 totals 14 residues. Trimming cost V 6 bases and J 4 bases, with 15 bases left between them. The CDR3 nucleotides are TGTGCCAGCAGCCCACACCTCCGGACCACTGAAGCTTTCTTT. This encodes CASSPHLRTTEAFF.

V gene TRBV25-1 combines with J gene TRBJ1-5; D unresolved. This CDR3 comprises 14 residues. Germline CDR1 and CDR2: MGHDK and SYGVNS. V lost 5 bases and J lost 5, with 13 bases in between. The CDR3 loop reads CASSPALLDQPQHF. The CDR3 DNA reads TGTGCCAGCAGTCCGGCCCTCCTAGATCAGCCCCAGCATTTT.

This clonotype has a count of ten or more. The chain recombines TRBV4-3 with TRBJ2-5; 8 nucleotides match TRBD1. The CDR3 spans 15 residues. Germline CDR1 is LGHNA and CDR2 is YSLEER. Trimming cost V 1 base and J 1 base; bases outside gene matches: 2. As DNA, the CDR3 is TGCGCCAGCAGCCAAGCGGACAGGGCCCAAGAGACCCAGTACTTC. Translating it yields CASSQADRAQETQYF.

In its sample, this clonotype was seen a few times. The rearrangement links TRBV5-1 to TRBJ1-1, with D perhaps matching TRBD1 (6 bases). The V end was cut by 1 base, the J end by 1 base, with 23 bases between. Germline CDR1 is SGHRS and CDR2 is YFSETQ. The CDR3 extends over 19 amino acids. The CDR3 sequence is CASSLKVRGAQTENTEAFF. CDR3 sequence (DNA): TGCGCCAGCAGCTTGAAAGTGCGGGGGGCCCAAACTGAGAACACTGAAGCTTTCTTT.

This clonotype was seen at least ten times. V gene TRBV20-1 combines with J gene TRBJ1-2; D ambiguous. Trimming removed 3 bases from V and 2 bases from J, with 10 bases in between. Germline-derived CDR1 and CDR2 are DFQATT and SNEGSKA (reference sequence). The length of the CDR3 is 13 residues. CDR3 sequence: CSARGTWNYGYTF. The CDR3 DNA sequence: TGCAGTGCTAGGGGTACCTGGAACTATGGCTACACCTTC.

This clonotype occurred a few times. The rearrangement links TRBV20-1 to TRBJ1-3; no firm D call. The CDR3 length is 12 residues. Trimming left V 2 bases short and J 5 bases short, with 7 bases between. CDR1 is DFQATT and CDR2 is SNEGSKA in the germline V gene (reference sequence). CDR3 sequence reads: CSARRQRNTIYF. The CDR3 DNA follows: TGCAGTGCTAGACGTCAAAGAAACACCATATATTTT.

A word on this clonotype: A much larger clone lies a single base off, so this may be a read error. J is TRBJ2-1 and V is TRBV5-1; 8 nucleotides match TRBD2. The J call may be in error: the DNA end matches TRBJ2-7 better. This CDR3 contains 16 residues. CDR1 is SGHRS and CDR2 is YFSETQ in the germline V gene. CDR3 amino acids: CASTLGGTRTYNEQYF. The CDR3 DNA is TGCGCCAGCACCCTTGGTGGGACTAGAACTTACAATGAGCAGTACTTC.

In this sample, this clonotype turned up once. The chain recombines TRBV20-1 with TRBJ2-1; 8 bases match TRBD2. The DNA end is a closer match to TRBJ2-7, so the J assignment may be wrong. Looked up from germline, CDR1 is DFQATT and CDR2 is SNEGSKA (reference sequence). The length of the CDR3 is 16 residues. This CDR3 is CSATARRGATYNEQYF. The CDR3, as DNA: TGCAGTGCTACTGCGCGGCGGGGGGCCACCTACAACGAGCAGTACTTC.

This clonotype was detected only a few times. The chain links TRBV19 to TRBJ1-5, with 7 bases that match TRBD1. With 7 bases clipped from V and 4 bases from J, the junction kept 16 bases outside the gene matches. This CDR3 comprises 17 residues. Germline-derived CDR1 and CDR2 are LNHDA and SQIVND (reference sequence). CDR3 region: CASISRAGGIGNQPQHF. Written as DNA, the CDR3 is TGTGCCAGTATCAGTAGGGCAGGGGGAATAGGAAATCAGCCCCAGCATTTT. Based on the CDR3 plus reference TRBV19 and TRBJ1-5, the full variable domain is DGGITQSPKYLFRKEGQNVTLSCEQNLNHDAMYWYRQDPGQGLRLIYYSQIVNDFQKGDIAEGYSVSREKKESFPLTVTSAQKNPTAFYLCASISRAGGIGNQPQHFGDGTRLSIL.

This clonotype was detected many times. CDR3 loop: CASSAPGTSGSYEQYF. The CDR3 coding sequence is TGTGCCAGCAGCGCACCCGGGACTAGCGGTTCCTACGAGCAGTACTTC. This chain connects TRBV11-2 to TRBJ2-7; 11 bases map to TRBD2. The CDR3 is 16 residues long. The junction had 7 bases not matched to a gene; V was cut back by 5 bases and J by 1 base. CDR1 is SGHAT, CDR2 FQNNGV, per germline.

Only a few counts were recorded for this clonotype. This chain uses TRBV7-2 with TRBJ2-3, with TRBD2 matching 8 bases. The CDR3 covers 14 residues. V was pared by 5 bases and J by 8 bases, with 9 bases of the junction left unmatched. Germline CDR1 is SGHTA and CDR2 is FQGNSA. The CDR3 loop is CASSASGYSVTQYF. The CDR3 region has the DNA TGTGCCAGCAGCGCTAGCGGGTACTCGGTTACGCAGTATTTT.

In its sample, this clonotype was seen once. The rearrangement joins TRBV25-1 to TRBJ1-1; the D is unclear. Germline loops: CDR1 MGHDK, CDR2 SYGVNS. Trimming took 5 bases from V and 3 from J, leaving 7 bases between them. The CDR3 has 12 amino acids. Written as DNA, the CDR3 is TGTGCCAGCAGTCCAGGACACACTGAAGCTTTCTTT. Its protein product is CASSPGHTEAFF.

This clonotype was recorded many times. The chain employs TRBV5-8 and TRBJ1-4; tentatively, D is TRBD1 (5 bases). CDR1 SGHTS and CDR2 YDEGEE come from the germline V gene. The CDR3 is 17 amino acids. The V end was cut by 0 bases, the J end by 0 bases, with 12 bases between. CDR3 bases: TGTGCCAGCAGCTTGGCTGCAGGGTGGACAACTAATGAAAAACTGTTTTTT. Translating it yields CASSLAAGWTTNEKLFF.

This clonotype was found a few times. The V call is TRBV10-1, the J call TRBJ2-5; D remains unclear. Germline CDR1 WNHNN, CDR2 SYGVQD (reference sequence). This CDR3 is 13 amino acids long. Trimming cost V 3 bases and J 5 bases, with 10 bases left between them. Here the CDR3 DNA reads TGCGCCAGCAGTGAACGAGCCGGGGAGACCCAGTACTTC. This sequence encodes CASSERAGETQYF.

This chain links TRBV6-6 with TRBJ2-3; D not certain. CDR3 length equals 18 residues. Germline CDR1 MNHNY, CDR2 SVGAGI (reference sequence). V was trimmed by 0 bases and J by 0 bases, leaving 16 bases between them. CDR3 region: CASSYSTEPTTSTDTQYF. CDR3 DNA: TGTGCCAGCAGTTACTCGACTGAACCTACGACAAGCACAGATACGCAGTATTTT.

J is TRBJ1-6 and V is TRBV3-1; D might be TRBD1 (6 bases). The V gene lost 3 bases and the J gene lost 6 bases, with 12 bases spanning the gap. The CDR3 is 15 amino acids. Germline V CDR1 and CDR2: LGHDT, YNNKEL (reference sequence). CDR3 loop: CASSHGGQGNSPLHF. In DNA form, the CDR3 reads TGTGCCAGCAGCCATGGGGGGCAAGGTAATTCACCCCTCCACTTT.

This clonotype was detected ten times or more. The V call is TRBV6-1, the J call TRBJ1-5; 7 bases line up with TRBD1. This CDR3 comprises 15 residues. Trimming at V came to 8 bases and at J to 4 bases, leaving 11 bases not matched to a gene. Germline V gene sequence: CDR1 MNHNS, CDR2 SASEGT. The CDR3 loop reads CASRRSGRGNQPQHF. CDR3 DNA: TGTGCCAGCCGGAGGTCAGGCAGGGGGAATCAGCCCCAGCATTTT.

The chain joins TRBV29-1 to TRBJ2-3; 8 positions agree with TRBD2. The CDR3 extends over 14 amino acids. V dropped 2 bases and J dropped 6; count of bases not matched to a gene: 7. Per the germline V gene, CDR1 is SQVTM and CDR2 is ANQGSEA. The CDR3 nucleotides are TGCAGCGTTGAACCGTACGGGGGGGCTGATACGCAGTATTTT. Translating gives CSVEPYGGADTQYF.

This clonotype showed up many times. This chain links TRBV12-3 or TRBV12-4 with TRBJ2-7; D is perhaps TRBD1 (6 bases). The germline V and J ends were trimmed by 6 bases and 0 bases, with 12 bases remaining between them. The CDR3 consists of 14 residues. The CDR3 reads CASSRQTGSYEQYF. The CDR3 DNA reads TGTGCCAGCAGCCGACAGACAGGCTCCTACGAGCAGTACTTC.

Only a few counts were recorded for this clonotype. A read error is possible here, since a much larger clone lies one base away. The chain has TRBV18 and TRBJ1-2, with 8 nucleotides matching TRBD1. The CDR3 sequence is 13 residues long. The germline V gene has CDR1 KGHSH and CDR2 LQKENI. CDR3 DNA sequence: TGTGCCAGCTCACCGCAGGGGGCCTATGGCTGCACCTTC. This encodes CASSPQGAYGCTF.

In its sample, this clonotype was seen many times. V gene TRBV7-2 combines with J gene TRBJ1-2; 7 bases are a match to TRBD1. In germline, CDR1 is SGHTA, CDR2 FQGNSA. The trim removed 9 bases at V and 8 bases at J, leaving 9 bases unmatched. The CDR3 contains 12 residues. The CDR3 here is CASRQGLGGYTF. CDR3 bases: TGTGCCAGTAGACAGGGTCTGGGAGGCTACACCTTC. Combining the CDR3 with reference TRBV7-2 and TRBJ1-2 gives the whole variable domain GAGVSQSPSNKVTEKGKDVELRCDPISGHTALYWYRQSLGQGLEFLIYFQGNSAPDKSGLPSDRFSAERTGGSVSTLTIQRTQQEDSAVYLCASRQGLGGYTFGSGTRLTVV.

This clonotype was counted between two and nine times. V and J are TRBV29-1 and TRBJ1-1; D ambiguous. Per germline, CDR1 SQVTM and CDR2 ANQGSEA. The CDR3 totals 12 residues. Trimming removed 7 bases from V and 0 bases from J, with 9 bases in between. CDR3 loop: CSGRGVNTEAFF. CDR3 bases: TGCAGCGGGCGAGGAGTGAACACTGAAGCTTTCTTT.

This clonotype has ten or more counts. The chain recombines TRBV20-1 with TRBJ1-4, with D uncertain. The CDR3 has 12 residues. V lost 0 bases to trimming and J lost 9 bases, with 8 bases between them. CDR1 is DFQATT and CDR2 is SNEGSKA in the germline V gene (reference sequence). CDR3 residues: CSARDHQQKLFF. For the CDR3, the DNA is TGCAGTGCTAGAGATCACCAACAAAAACTGTTTTTT.